This T cell receptor beta chain was sequenced during a study of cytomegalovirus exposure and HLA in healthy donors. The CDR3 is 16 amino acids. J lost 0 bases, V lost 3 bases, and 7 bases had no gene match. CDR1 SNHLY and CDR2 FYNNEI come from the germline V gene. Study conclusions and caveats: Highest at DRB1 and lowest at HLA-C, TCR association rates differed among HLA loci in a later analysis. Three CMV-associated chains were confirmed in vitro to be specific for CMV antigens. Researchers reported from a later analysis that most CMV-associated TCR beta chains appeared HLA-restricted.

As regards this clone: The antigen is undetermined.

In the PCR, 60 Vbeta and 13 Jbeta primers were used. Original analysis: Some 11 million shared chains were among the approximately 76 million unique TCR beta chains that a later analysis counted. The protocol was immunoSEQ multiplex PCR, while the TCRdb copy is restricted to in-frame clones and leaves out a portion. That table supplies the V and J calls and clone size; D and trimming were determined from the DNA. The sample consists of 100,000 to 150,000 clones, over 8.5% of them appearing once. The sequenced material came from PBMCs. The chain uses TRBV2 and TRBJ1-1; 7 bases match TRBD1. The TCR sequence derives from a woman in her forties in good health and CMV-seropositive. In DNA form, the CDR3 reads TGTGCCAGCAGTGAGACCAGGGGGGCCATGAACACTGAAGCTTTCTTT. It specifies CASSETRGAMNTEAFF.